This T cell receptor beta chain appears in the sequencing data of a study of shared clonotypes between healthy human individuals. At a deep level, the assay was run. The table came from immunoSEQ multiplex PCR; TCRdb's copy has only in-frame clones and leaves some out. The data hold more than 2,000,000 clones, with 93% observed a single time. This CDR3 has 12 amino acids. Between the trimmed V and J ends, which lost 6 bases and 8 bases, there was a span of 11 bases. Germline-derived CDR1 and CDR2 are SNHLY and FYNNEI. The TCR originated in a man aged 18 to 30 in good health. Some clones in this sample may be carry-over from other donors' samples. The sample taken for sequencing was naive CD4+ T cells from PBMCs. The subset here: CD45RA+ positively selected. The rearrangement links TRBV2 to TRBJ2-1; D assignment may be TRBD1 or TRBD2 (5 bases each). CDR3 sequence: CASRNLGDEQFF. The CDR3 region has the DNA TGTGCCAGCAGAAATCTGGGGGATGAGCAGTTCTTC.